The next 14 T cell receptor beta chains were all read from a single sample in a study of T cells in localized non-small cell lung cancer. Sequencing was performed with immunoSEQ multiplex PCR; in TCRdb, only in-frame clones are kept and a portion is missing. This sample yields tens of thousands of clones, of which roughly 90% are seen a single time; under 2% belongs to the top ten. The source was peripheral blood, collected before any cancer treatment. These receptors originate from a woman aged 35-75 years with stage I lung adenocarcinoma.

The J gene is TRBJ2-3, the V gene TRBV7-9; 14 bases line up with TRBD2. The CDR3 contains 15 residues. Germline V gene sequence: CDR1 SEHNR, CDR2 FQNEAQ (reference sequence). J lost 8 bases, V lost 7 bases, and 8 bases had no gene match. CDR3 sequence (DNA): TGTGCCAGCAACTTGGGACTAGCGGGGGAGGGTACGCAGTATTTT. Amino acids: CASNLGLAGEGTQYF.

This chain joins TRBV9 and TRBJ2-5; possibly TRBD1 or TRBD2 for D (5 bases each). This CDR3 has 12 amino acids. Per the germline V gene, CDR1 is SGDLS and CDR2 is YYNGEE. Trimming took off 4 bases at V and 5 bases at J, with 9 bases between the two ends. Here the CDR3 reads CASSNRDETQYF. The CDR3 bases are TGTGCCAGCAGCAACCGGGACGAGACCCAGTACTTC.

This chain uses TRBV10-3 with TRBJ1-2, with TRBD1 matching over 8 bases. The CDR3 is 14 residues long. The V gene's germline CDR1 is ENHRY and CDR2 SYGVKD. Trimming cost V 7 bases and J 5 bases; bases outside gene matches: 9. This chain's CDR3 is CAITPGQDGYGYTF. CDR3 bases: TGTGCCATCACTCCGGGACAGGATGGTTATGGCTACACCTTC.

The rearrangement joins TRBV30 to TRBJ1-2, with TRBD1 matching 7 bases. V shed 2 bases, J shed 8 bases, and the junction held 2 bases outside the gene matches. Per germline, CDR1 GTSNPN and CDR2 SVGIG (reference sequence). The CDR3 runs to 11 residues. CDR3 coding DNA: TGTGCCTGGAGTAGGACAGGCGGCTACACCTTC. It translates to CAWSRTGGYTF.

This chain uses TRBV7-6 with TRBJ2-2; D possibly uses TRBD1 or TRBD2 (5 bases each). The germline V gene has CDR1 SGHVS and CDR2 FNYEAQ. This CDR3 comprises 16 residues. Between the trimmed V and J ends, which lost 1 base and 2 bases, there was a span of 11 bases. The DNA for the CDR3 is TGTGCCAGCAGCTTAGGGGGGTCGGGAAACACCGGGGAGCTGTTTTTT. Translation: CASSLGGSGNTGELFF.

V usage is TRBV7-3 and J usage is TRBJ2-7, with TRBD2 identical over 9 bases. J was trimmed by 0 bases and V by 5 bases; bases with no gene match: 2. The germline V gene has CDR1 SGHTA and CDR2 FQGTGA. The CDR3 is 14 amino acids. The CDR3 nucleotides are TGTGCCAGCAGCCCGACTAGCGGCTCCTACGAGCAGTACTTC. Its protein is CASSPTSGSYEQYF. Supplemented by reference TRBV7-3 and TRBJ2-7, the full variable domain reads GAGVSQTPSNKVTEKGKYVELRCDPISGHTALYWYRQSLGQGPEFLIYFQGTGAADDSGLPNDRFFAVRPEGSVSTLKIQRTERGDSAVYLCASSPTSGSYEQYFGPGTRLTVT.

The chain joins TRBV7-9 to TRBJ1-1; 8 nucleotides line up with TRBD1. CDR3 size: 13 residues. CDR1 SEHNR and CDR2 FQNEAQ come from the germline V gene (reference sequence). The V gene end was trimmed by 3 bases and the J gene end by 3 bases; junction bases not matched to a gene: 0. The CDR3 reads CASSLTGDTEAFF. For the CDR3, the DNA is TGTGCCAGCAGCTTGACAGGGGACACTGAAGCTTTCTTT.

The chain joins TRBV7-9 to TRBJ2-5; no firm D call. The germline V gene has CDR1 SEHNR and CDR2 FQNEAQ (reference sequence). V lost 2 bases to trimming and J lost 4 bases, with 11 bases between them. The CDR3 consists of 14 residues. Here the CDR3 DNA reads TGTGCCAGCAGCTTACGGCTCGGTAGAGAGACCCAGTACTTC. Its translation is CASSLRLGRETQYF.

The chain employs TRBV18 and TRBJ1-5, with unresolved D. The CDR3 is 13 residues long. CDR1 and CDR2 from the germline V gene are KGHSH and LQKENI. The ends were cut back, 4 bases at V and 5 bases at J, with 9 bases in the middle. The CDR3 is CASSRVGDQPQHF. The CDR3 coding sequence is TGTGCCAGCTCACGGGTCGGTGATCAGCCCCAGCATTTT.

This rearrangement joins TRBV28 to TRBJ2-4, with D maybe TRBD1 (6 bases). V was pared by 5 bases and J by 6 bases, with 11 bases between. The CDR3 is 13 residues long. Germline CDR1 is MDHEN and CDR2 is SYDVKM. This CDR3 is CASSPGTTNIQYF. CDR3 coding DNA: TGTGCCAGCAGTCCTGGGACAACAAACATTCAGTACTTC.

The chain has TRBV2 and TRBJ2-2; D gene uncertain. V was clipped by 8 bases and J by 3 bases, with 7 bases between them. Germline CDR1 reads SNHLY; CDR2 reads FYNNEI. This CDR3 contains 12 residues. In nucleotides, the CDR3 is TGTGCCAGCGGATTTTACACCGGGGAGCTGTTTTTT. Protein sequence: CASGFYTGELFF.

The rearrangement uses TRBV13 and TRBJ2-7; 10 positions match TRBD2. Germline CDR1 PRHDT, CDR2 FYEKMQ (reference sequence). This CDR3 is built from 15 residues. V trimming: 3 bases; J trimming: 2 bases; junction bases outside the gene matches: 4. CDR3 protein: CASSFGLAGAYEQYF. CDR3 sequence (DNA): TGTGCCAGCAGCTTTGGCCTAGCGGGGGCCTACGAGCAGTACTTC.

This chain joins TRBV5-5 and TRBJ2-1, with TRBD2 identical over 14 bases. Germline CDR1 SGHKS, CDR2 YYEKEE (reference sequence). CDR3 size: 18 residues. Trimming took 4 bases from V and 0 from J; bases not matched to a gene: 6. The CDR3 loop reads CASSAGLAGGPSYNEQFF. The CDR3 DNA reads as TGTGCCAGCAGCGCCGGACTAGCGGGGGGACCCTCCTACAATGAGCAGTTCTTC.

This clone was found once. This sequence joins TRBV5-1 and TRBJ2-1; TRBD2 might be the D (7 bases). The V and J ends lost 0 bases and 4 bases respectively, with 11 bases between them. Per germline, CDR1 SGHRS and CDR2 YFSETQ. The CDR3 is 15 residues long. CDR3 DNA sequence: TGCGCCAGCAGCTTGGGTGCGGGGGCTTACAATGAGCAGTTCTTC. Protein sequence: CASSLGAGAYNEQFF.